These 27 T cell receptor beta chains came from one sample sequenced in a study of beta chain features in type 1 diabetes. The whole isolated RNA underwent reverse transcription, so sequencing captured expressed TCRB transcripts. Only in-frame clones appear in the TCRdb table, and some are missing; sequencing was by immunoSEQ multiplex PCR. The table has approximately 470,000 clones, approximately 30% seen once. Specimen: naive CD4+ T cells from blood. These receptors came from a man aged 18 to 29 in good health.

This clone was seen once. The rearrangement uses TRBV2 and TRBJ2-1, with TRBD2 matching 13 bases. The germline CDR1 and CDR2 sequences are SNHLY and FYNNEI. Germline trimming cut 2 bases from V and 8 bases from J; bases unmatched to any gene: 0. This CDR3 has 14 amino acids. CDR3 nucleotide sequence: TGTGCCAGCAGTGAAACTAGCGGGAGGGATGAGCAGTTCTTC. Amino acids: CASSETSGRDEQFF.

The V and J genes are TRBV4-3 and TRBJ2-1; D uncertain. The CDR3 contains 15 residues. Germline V gene sequence: CDR1 LGHNA, CDR2 YSLEER. V lost 5 bases to trimming and J lost 0 bases, with 11 bases between them. In nucleotides, the CDR3 is TGCGCCAGCAGCTCACCGGGCTCCTCCTACAATGAGCAGTTCTTC. Translating it yields CASSSPGSSYNEQFF.

This rearrangement joins TRBV7-6 to TRBJ2-5; 7 bases are shared with TRBD1. CDR3 length: 13 amino acids. V lost 6 bases and J lost 7; bases outside the gene matches: 8. Germline CDR1 and CDR2: SGHVS and FNYEAQ. This CDR3 reads CASRLQGRGTQYF. In DNA, the CDR3 is TGTGCCAGCAGGTTACAGGGGCGAGGGACCCAGTACTTC.

V usage is TRBV6-6 and J usage is TRBJ2-5, with 10 bases fitting TRBD2. The CDR3 totals 15 residues. Trimming removed 8 bases from V and 4 bases from J; junction bases left unmatched: 10. Germline CDR1 is MNHNY and CDR2 is SVGAGI (reference sequence). The CDR3 DNA follows: TGTGCCAGCGGGGAGGGGTCTAGCGGGAGAGAGACCCAGTACTTC. This translates into CASGEGSSGRETQYF.

The chain uses TRBV7-9 and TRBJ2-3, with TRBD2 identical over 11 bases. Germline V lookup: CDR1 SEHNR, CDR2 FQNEAQ (reference sequence). V trimming: 5 bases; J trimming: 5 bases; junction bases outside the gene matches: 9. The CDR3 length is 16 residues. The CDR3: CASSDLGTSGRDTQYF. In DNA, the CDR3 is TGTGCCAGCAGCGACCTCGGGACTAGCGGAAGAGATACGCAGTATTTT.

This clone was detected only a few times. This chain connects TRBV5-4 to TRBJ2-5; tentatively, D is TRBD1 (5 bases). CDR3 length: 13 residues. Germline V gives CDR1 SGHNT, CDR2 YYREEE (reference sequence). V lost 1 base, J lost 5 bases, and 9 bases lay in between. CDR3 amino acids: CASSLWGRETQYF. The CDR3 DNA reads TGTGCCAGCAGCTTGTGGGGCCGGGAGACCCAGTACTTC.

This clone was counted only a few times. The chain carries TRBV25-1 and TRBJ2-4; 14 nucleotides line up with TRBD2. CDR3 size: 16 residues. V dropped 4 bases and J dropped 7; count of bases not matched to a gene: 6. Germline V gene lookup returns CDR1 MGHDK and CDR2 SYGVNS. CDR3 sequence reads: CASSVGTSGSENIQYF. The CDR3 nucleotides are TGTGCCAGCAGTGTGGGGACTAGCGGGAGTGAGAACATTCAGTACTTC. The whole variable domain, remainder taken from reference TRBV25-1 and TRBJ2-4, is EADIYQTPRYLVIGTGKKITLECSQTMGHDKMYWYQQDPGMELHLIHYSYGVNSTEKGDLSSESTVSRIRTEHFPLTLESARPSHTSQYLCASSVGTSGSENIQYFGAGTRLSVL.

CDR3 nucleotides: TGCAGCGGGGGCGGAGATAACTATGGCTACACCTTC. As protein: CSGGGDNYGYTF. The chain carries TRBV29-1 and TRBJ1-2; possibly TRBD1 for D (5 bases). This CDR3 spans 12 amino acids. The V end lost 7 bases, the J end lost 1 base, and 10 bases lay between the germline ends. Germline V lookup: CDR1 SQVTM, CDR2 ANQGSEA.

The DNA of the CDR3 is TGTGCCAGCAGTCTACAGGAGGCCTACGAGCAGTACTTC. Translated, it gives CASSLQEAYEQYF. This rearrangement joins TRBV27 to TRBJ2-7; D may correspond to TRBD1 or TRBD2 (5 bases each). This CDR3 is 13 amino acids long. The germline CDR1 and CDR2 sequences are MNHEY and SMNVEV (reference sequence). Trimming took 5 bases from V and 2 from J, leaving 10 bases between them.

The rearrangement joins TRBV29-1 to TRBJ2-3; D not resolved. V was trimmed by 4 bases and J by 6 bases, leaving 11 bases between them. CDR3 length equals 12 residues. CDR1 and CDR2 from the germline V gene are SQVTM and ANQGSEA. The CDR3 sequence: CSVGQTGDTQYF. The DNA of the CDR3 is TGCAGCGTTGGACAAACTGGGGATACGCAGTATTTT.

This clone was detected only a few times. The chain carries TRBV7-9 and TRBJ2-7; 7 nucleotides match TRBD1. The V gene's germline CDR1 is SEHNR and CDR2 FQNEAQ (reference sequence). The CDR3 consists of 11 residues. V trimming: 8 bases; J trimming: 6 bases; junction bases outside the gene matches: 4. The CDR3 protein is CASLGTVEQYF. In DNA, the CDR3 is TGTGCCAGCCTAGGGACAGTCGAGCAGTACTTC.

On this clone: Other nucleotide sequences from this sample produce the same CDR3. The chain combines TRBV30 with TRBJ2-7; D tentatively reads TRBD1 or TRBD2 (6 bases each). Germline V CDR1 and CDR2: GTSNPN, SVGIG (reference sequence). The ends were cut back, 2 bases at V and 4 bases at J, with 9 bases in the middle. CDR3 length: 12 residues. DNA of the CDR3: TGTGCCTGGAGTCAAGGGGGGTACGAGCAGTACTTC. It encodes CAWSQGGYEQYF.

This sequence joins TRBV7-9 and TRBJ1-4; 9 nucleotides match TRBD1. This CDR3 comprises 16 residues. The V gene end was trimmed by 4 bases and the J gene end by 7 bases; junction bases not matched to a gene: 10. CDR1 and CDR2 (germline): SEHNR, FQNEAQ (reference sequence). CDR3 sequence: CASSSDRGQGGEKLFF. CDR3 nucleotide sequence: TGTGCCAGCAGCTCGGATAGGGGACAGGGAGGTGAAAAACTGTTTTTT. Variable domain in full (rest from reference TRBV7-9 and TRBJ1-4): DTGVSQNPRHKITKRGQNVTFRCDPISEHNRLYWYRQTLGQGPEFLTYFQNEAQLEKSRLLSDRFSAERPKGSFSTLEIQRTEQGDSAMYLCASSSDRGQGGEKLFFGSGTQLSVL.

This clone was detected only once. The chain combines TRBV5-1 with TRBJ2-3, with 11 bases fitting TRBD2. V lost 4 bases to trimming and J lost 4 bases; unmatched junction nucleotides: 8. Germline values: CDR1 SGHRS, CDR2 YFSETQ. The CDR3 is made up of 16 amino acids. CDR3 coding DNA: TGCGCCAGCAGCACCTCACTAGCGGGAGAATCAGATACGCAGTATTTT. This sequence encodes CASSTSLAGESDTQYF.

This chain uses TRBV9 with TRBJ1-1; TRBD1 matches 7 bases. V dropped 4 bases and J dropped 0; count of bases not matched to a gene: 6. Germline CDR1 SGDLS, CDR2 YYNGEE. The CDR3 sequence is 15 residues long. CDR3 in DNA: TGTGCCAGCAGCTCGCGACAGGGTCTGAACACTGAAGCTTTCTTT. Translating it yields CASSSRQGLNTEAFF.

DNA for the CDR3: TGCGCCAGCAGCTTCCGGGACAGCGAAAAACTGTTTTTT. Translated: CASSFRDSEKLFF. The rearrangement links TRBV5-1 to TRBJ1-4; 7 bases fit TRBD1. The CDR3 has 13 residues. Germline V gene sequence: CDR1 SGHRS, CDR2 YFSETQ. Losses at the gene ends were 2 bases for V and 8 bases for J; bases not matched to a gene: 3.

The table lists this clone with a few counts. The V call is TRBV29-1, the J call TRBJ2-5, with D possibly TRBD2 on 5 matching bases. CDR1 is SQVTM, CDR2 ANQGSEA, per germline. Trimming removed 4 bases from V and 5 bases from J, with 11 bases in between. The CDR3 spans 12 residues. The CDR3, as DNA: TGCAGCGTTGCACGGGGAGCGGAGACCCAGTACTTC. Its translation: CSVARGAETQYF.

This chain joins TRBV19 and TRBJ1-5; D possibly corresponds to TRBD1 (6 bases). Per the germline V gene, CDR1 is LNHDA and CDR2 is SQIVND (reference sequence). The length of the CDR3 is 15 residues. V dropped 3 bases and J dropped 0 bases, with 9 bases sitting between them. CDR3 loop: CASSIGQFSNQPQHF. The CDR3 DNA sequence: TGTGCCAGTAGTATTGGACAGTTTAGCAATCAGCCCCAGCATTTT.

The rearrangement links TRBV10-3 to TRBJ2-5, with 8 bases fitting TRBD2. From germline, CDR1 is ENHRY and CDR2 SYGVKD. Germline trimming cut 11 bases from V and 1 base from J; bases unmatched to any gene: 9. The CDR3 runs 14 residues. CDR3 loop: CAAGPAGGQETQYF. DNA of the CDR3: TGTGCCGCGGGACCTGCGGGAGGCCAAGAGACCCAGTACTTC.

This clone was detected only a few times. Additional DNA sequences in this sample encode the identical CDR3. This chain connects TRBV30 to TRBJ1-1; D unresolved. V was pared by 0 bases and J by 1 base, with 6 bases between. This CDR3 has 13 residues. The germline gives CDR1 GTSNPN, CDR2 SVGIG (reference sequence). This CDR3 reads CAWSVRPNTEAFF. Here the CDR3 DNA reads TGTGCCTGGAGTGTACGCCCGAACACTGAAGCTTTCTTT.

The rearrangement joins TRBV5-1 to TRBJ2-1, with 8 bases fitting TRBD1. This CDR3 has 15 amino acids. V trimming: 3 bases; J trimming: 4 bases; junction bases outside the gene matches: 6. The germline gives CDR1 SGHRS, CDR2 YFSETQ. The CDR3 protein is CASSSGGALYNEQFF. The CDR3 nucleotides are TGCGCCAGCAGCTCAGGGGGCGCTTTATACAATGAGCAGTTCTTC.

The chain uses TRBV10-2 and TRBJ2-5; no firm D call. The CDR3 totals 15 residues. V shed 6 bases and J shed 1 base, with 15 bases lying between them. Germline V gene sequence: CDR1 WSHSY, CDR2 SAAADI. DNA for the CDR3: TGCGCCAGCAGCCAGACCAGGAGATTCCAAGAGACCCAGTACTTC. This codes for CASSQTRRFQETQYF.

The chain has TRBV5-4 and TRBJ2-5; TRBD2 agrees at 8 bases. CDR1 and CDR2 (germline): SGHNT, YYREEE (reference sequence). Unmatched junction bases numbered 10, after V lost 4 bases and J lost 5 bases. The CDR3 runs to 15 residues. The CDR3 here is CASSDGREGLETQYF. Written as DNA, the CDR3 is TGTGCCAGCAGCGACGGACGGGAGGGCCTGGAGACCCAGTACTTC. The variable domain in full, with the rest retrieved from reference TRBV5-4 and TRBJ2-5, is ETGVTQSPTHLIKTRGQQVTLRCSSQSGHNTVSWYQQALGQGPQFIFQYYREEENGRGNFPPRFSGLQFPNYSSELNVNALELDDSALYLCASSDGREGLETQYFGPGTRLLVL.

V gene TRBV30 combines with J gene TRBJ2-2; TRBD2 is a possible D gene (6 bases). The CDR3 covers 16 residues. V was cut by 3 bases and J by 5 bases, with 19 bases left in between. Germline CDR1 GTSNPN, CDR2 SVGIG (reference sequence). The CDR3 sequence is CAWSRGGGPRTGELFF. CDR3 nucleotides: TGTGCCTGGAGCCGGGGAGGAGGGCCGAGGACCGGGGAGCTGTTTTTT. The whole variable domain, filled in from reference TRBV30 and TRBJ2-2, reads SQTIHQWPATLVQPVGSPLSLECTVEGTSNPNLYWYRQAAGRGLQLLFYSVGIGQISSEVPQNLSASRPQDRQFILSSKKLLLSDSGFYLCAWSRGGGPRTGELFFGEGSRLTVL.

The chain combines TRBV5-1 with TRBJ2-1; TRBD2 agrees at 9 bases. There are 17 residues in the CDR3. Germline CDR1 and CDR2: SGHRS and YFSETQ. Trimming took 6 bases from V and 0 from J; bases not matched to a gene: 10. CDR3 residues: CASTLLAGGDSYNEQFF. The DNA of the CDR3 is TGCGCCAGCACCCTCCTGGCGGGAGGGGACTCCTACAATGAGCAGTTCTTC.

This chain joins TRBV28 and TRBJ2-7, with D perhaps matching TRBD2 (7 bases). Per the germline V gene, CDR1 is MDHEN and CDR2 is SYDVKM. Trimming stripped 6 bases from V and 3 bases from J, with 18 bases between. CDR3 length: 15 residues. The CDR3 here is CASSPERGGSYEQYF. The CDR3 bases are TGTGCCAGCAGCCCTGAAAGGGGGGGAAGCTACGAGCAGTACTTC.

The rearrangement links TRBV29-1 to TRBJ1-2; D unclear. The CDR3 runs to 11 residues. CDR1 is SQVTM and CDR2 is ANQGSEA in the germline V gene. V lost 6 bases and J lost 4, with 9 bases in between. The CDR3 is CSVTRSYGYTF. In DNA form, the CDR3 reads TGCAGCGTGACGCGGAGCTATGGCTACACCTTC.